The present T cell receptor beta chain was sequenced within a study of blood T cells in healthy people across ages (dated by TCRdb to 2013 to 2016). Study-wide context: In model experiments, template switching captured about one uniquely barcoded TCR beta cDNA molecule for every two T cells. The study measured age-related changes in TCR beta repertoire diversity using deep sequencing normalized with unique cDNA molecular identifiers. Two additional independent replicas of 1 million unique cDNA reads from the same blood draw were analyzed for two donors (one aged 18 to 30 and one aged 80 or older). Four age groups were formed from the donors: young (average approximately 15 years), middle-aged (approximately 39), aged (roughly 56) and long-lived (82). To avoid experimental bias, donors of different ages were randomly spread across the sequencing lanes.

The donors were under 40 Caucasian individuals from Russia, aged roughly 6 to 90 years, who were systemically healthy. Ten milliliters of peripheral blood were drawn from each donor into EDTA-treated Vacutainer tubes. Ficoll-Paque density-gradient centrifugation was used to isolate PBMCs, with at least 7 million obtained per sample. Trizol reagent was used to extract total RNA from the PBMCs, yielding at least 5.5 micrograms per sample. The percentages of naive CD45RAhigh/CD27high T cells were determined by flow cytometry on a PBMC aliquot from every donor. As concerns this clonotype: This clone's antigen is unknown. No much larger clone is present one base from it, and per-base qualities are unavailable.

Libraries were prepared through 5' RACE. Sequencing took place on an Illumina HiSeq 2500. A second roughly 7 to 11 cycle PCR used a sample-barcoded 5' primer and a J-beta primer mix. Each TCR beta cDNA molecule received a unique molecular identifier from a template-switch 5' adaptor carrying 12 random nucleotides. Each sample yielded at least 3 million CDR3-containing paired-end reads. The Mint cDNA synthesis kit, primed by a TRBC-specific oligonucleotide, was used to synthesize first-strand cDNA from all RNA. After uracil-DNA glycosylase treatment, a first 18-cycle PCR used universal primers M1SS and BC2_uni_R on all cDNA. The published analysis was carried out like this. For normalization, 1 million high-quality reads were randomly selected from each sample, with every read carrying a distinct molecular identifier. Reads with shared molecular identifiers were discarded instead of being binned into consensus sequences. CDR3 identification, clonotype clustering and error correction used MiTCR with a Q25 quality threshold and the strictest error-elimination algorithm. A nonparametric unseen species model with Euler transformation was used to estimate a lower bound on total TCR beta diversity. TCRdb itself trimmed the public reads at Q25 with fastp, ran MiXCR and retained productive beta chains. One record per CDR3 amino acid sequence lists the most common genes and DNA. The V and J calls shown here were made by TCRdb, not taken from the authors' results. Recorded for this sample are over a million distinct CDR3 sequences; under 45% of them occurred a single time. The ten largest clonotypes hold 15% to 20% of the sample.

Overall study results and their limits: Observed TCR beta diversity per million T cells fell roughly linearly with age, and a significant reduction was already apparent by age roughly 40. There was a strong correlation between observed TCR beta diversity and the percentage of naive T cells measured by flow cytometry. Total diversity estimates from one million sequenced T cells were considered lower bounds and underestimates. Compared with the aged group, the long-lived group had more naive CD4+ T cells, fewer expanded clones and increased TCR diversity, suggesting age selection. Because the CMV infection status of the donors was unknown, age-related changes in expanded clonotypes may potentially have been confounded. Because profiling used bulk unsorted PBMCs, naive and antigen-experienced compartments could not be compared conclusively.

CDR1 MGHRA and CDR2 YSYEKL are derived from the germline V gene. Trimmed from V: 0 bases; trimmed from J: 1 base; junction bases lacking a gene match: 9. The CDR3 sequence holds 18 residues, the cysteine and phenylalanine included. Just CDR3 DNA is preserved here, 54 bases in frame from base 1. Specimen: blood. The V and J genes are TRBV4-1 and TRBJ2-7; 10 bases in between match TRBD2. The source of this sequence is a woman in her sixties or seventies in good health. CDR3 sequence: CASSQERAGGPQSYEQYF. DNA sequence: TGCGCCAGCAGCCAAGAACGAGCGGGAGGGCCGCAATCCTACGAGCAGTACTTC.